What follows are 22 T cell receptor beta chains derived from one specimen sequenced in a study of cytomegalovirus exposure and HLA in healthy donors. PCR was performed using 60 Vbeta and 13 Jbeta primers. TCRdb keeps only in-frame clones here, not all; method: immunoSEQ multiplex PCR. The sample holds over 130,000 clones, around 75% seen once. Sequencing was done on a sample of PBMCs. These receptors were collected from a human donor in good health.

This chain uses TRBV2 with TRBJ2-7; D might be TRBD1 (6 bases). The V end lost 7 bases, the J end lost 2 bases, and 9 bases lay between the germline ends. The CDR3 loop spans 12 amino acids. CDR1 SNHLY and CDR2 FYNNEI come from the germline V gene. This chain's CDR3 is CASNRVPYEQYF. The CDR3, as DNA: TGTGCCAGCAACAGGGTCCCCTACGAGCAGTACTTC.

V is TRBV19 and J is TRBJ2-7; D might be TRBD2 (7 bases). The V end was cut by 5 bases, the J end by 3 bases, with 14 bases between. Germline V gene lookup returns CDR1 LNHDA and CDR2 SQIVND (reference sequence). The CDR3 sequence is 14 residues long. The CDR3 DNA follows: TGTGCCAGTAGTCCGCGGGGGCAGGGCTACGAGCAGTACTTC. It translates to CASSPRGQGYEQYF.

This chain links TRBV9 with TRBJ2-4, with D tentatively TRBD2 (5 bases). V lost 0 bases and J 7 bases, leaving 11 bases between the germline ends. The V gene's germline CDR1 is SGDLS and CDR2 YYNGEE. There are 14 residues in the CDR3. Here the CDR3 DNA reads TGTGCCAGCAGCGTAGAGGCGGGCCGTAACATTCAGTACTTC. Translated, it gives CASSVEAGRNIQYF.

This chain joins TRBV6-5 and TRBJ2-3, with 9 bases aligning to TRBD2. The CDR3 extends over 15 amino acids. V was pared by 8 bases and J by 5 bases, with 11 bases of the junction left unmatched. From germline, CDR1 is MNHEY and CDR2 SVGAGI. The CDR3: CASSSRAGGRDTQYF. The DNA for the CDR3 is TGTGCCAGCTCTTCCCGAGCGGGGGGAAGAGATACGCAGTATTTT.

The V call is TRBV2, the J call TRBJ1-4, with a possible D match to TRBD1 (5 bases). V was clipped by 5 bases and J by 0 bases, with 10 bases between them. Germline lookup yields CDR1 SNHLY and CDR2 FYNNEI. The CDR3 runs to 15 residues. CDR3 bases: TGTGCCAGCAGTTCCAGGGATGCAACTAATGAAAAACTGTTTTTT. Residues: CASSSRDATNEKLFF. Filled out from reference TRBV2 and TRBJ1-4, the complete variable domain reads EPEVTQTPSHQVTQMGQEVILRCVPISNHLYFYWYRQILGQKVEFLVSFYNNEISEKSEIFDDQFSVERPDGSNFTLKIRSTKLEDSAMYFCASSSRDATNEKLFFGSGTQLSVL.

The chain links TRBV27 to TRBJ1-1, with D unclear. V was trimmed by 0 bases and J by 4 bases, leaving 9 bases between them. The CDR3 contains 14 residues. Looked up from germline, CDR1 is MNHEY and CDR2 is SMNVEV (reference sequence). CDR3: CASSLSWAGTEAFF. Here the CDR3 DNA reads TGTGCCAGCAGTTTATCGTGGGCGGGCACTGAAGCTTTCTTT.

The gene calls are TRBV2 and TRBJ2-5, with TRBD2 matching 13 bases. CDR3 length: 18 residues. After removal of 3 bases from V and 5 bases from J, the junction contained 12 bases not matched to a gene. The germline V gene encodes CDR1 SNHLY and CDR2 FYNNEI. The CDR3 spells CASSDTSGRAIGAETQYF. The DNA of the CDR3 is TGTGCCAGCAGTGACACTAGCGGGAGGGCCATTGGCGCGGAGACCCAGTACTTC.

This chain connects TRBV27 to TRBJ2-7, with D possibly being TRBD2 (5 bases). V was trimmed by 7 bases and J by 4 bases, leaving 17 bases between them. This CDR3 contains 14 residues. CDR1 is MNHEY and CDR2 is SMNVEV in the germline V gene (reference sequence). The DNA of the CDR3 is TGTGCCAGCAAGAGGGCAGGTTCTTCTTACGAGCAGTACTTC. It encodes CASKRAGSSYEQYF.

The chain has TRBV10-3 and TRBJ2-7, with D tentatively TRBD2 (6 bases). V was clipped by 10 bases and J by 5 bases, with 15 bases between them. There are 12 residues in the CDR3. CDR1 ENHRY and CDR2 SYGVKD come from the germline V gene. The CDR3 is CATPGGADEQYF. CDR3 DNA: TGTGCCACACCCGGAGGGGCGGACGAGCAGTACTTC.

This chain uses TRBV5-1 with TRBJ2-4; D may be TRBD1 (6 bases). Germline CDR1 and CDR2: SGHRS and YFSETQ. This CDR3 spans 15 amino acids. The V gene lost 0 bases and the J gene lost 5 bases, with 12 bases spanning the gap. CDR3 amino acids: CASSLGQVPQNIQYF. The CDR3 DNA reads as TGCGCCAGCAGCTTGGGACAGGTCCCCCAAAACATTCAGTACTTC.

This chain connects TRBV2 to TRBJ1-5; the match to TRBD1 covers 8 bases. The CDR3 runs to 15 residues. The junction had 10 bases not matched to a gene; V was cut back by 8 bases and J by 4 bases. The germline V gene has CDR1 SNHLY and CDR2 FYNNEI. CDR3 in DNA: TGTGCCAGCCTACCAGGGGACAGGCCGAATCAGCCCCAGCATTTT. It codes for CASLPGDRPNQPQHF.

The chain joins TRBV9 to TRBJ2-1; possible D gene TRBD2, 5 bases. Germline V lookup: CDR1 SGDLS, CDR2 YYNGEE. V dropped 1 base and J dropped 7 bases, with 15 bases sitting between them. This CDR3 spans 15 amino acids. CDR3 sequence reads: CASSVPNGMLNEQFF. The CDR3 region has the DNA TGTGCCAGCAGCGTACCTAACGGGATGCTAAATGAGCAGTTCTTC.

The chain is built from TRBV6-4 and TRBJ1-1; D uncertain. V shed 5 bases and J shed 0 bases, with 13 bases lying between them. CDR1 and CDR2 from the germline V gene are MRHNA and SNTAGT. This CDR3 comprises 15 residues. The CDR3 DNA is TGTGCCAGCAGTTTGGAGGCAGGTATGAACACTGAAGCTTTCTTT. As protein: CASSLEAGMNTEAFF.

This chain links TRBV5-6 with TRBJ1-1, with 9 positions matching TRBD1. Germline V gene sequence: CDR1 SGHDT, CDR2 YYEEEE. This CDR3 is 16 amino acids long. The trim removed 2 bases at V and 2 bases at J, leaving 7 bases unmatched. The CDR3 sequence is CASSLNRGQGNTEAFF. CDR3 sequence (DNA): TGTGCCAGCAGCTTAAACCGGGGACAGGGAAACACTGAAGCTTTCTTT.

This clone was counted once. The genes are TRBV13 and TRBJ2-3; D is ambiguous. The CDR3 totals 18 residues. CDR1 PRHDT and CDR2 FYEKMQ come from the germline V gene (reference sequence). The V gene lost 2 bases and the J gene lost 0 bases, with 18 bases spanning the gap. CDR3 DNA sequence: TGTGCCAGCAGCTTAATCCCTAGTGGCGAACCCAGCACAGATACGCAGTATTTT. It yields the protein CASSLIPSGEPSTDTQYF.

The chain joins TRBV2 to TRBJ2-1; 10 bases are a match to TRBD2. CDR3 length: 13 amino acids. Germline CDR1 is SNHLY and CDR2 is FYNNEI. Germline trimming cut 10 bases from V and 4 bases from J; bases unmatched to any gene: 4. The chain's CDR3 is CAIALAGYNEQFF. The DNA for the CDR3 is TGTGCCATTGCACTAGCGGGGTACAATGAGCAGTTCTTC.

The chain joins TRBV2 to TRBJ1-5; unclear D gene. Trimming left V 8 bases short and J 7 bases short, with 15 bases between. Germline V gene sequence: CDR1 SNHLY, CDR2 FYNNEI. The CDR3 totals 13 residues. CDR3 DNA: TGTGCCAGCGGTTCGGAGGGTCAGCAGCCCCAGCATTTT. Translating gives CASGSEGQQPQHF.

This clone has only one observation. The rearrangement links TRBV5-6 to TRBJ1-2, with D possibly matching TRBD1 (5 bases). Germline V gene lookup returns CDR1 SGHDT and CDR2 YYEEEE. V gave up 0 bases and J gave up 6 bases, with 9 bases separating them. The CDR3 runs 13 residues. The CDR3 DNA reads as TGTGCCAGCAGCTTGGTAGCAGGGAATGGCTACACCTTC. This translates into CASSLVAGNGYTF.

V is TRBV7-9 and J is TRBJ2-7, with a tentative D call TRBD2 (6 bases). The CDR3 runs 14 residues. CDR1 SEHNR and CDR2 FQNEAQ come from the germline V gene (reference sequence). V was clipped by 5 bases and J by 6 bases, with 17 bases between them. This CDR3 is CASSVAGGGSEQYF. The CDR3 nucleotides read TGTGCCAGCAGCGTGGCCGGTGGAGGGTCCGAGCAGTACTTC.

The chain combines TRBV7-8 with TRBJ2-7; D gene unclear. In germline, CDR1 is SGHVS, CDR2 FQNEAQ. The V and J ends lost 6 bases and 2 bases respectively, with 11 bases between them. The CDR3 length is 13 residues. For the CDR3, the DNA is TGTGCCAGCAGGTCCAACTTCACCTACGAGCAGTACTTC. Translation: CASRSNFTYEQYF.

V is TRBV2 and J is TRBJ1-2; D remains unclear. Trimming cost V 6 bases and J 8 bases, with 19 bases left between them. Per germline, CDR1 SNHLY and CDR2 FYNNEI. The CDR3 extends over 14 amino acids. This chain's CDR3 is CASSGPVVREGYTF. Written as DNA, the CDR3 is TGTGCCAGCAGCGGTCCTGTAGTCCGGGAGGGCTACACCTTC.

This sequence joins TRBV11-2 and TRBJ2-7, with 11 bases lining up with TRBD2. V shed 4 bases, J shed 3 bases, and the junction held 11 bases outside the gene matches. This CDR3 is 17 amino acids long. Germline CDR1 reads SGHAT; CDR2 reads FQNNGV. CDR3 sequence: CASSSSPTSGDLYEQYF. For the CDR3, the DNA is TGTGCCAGCAGCTCCTCCCCGACTAGCGGGGACCTCTACGAGCAGTACTTC. Using reference TRBV11-2 and TRBJ2-7 for the parts outside the CDR3, the full variable domain is EAGVAQSPRYKIIEKRQSVAFWCNPISGHATLYWYQQILGQGPKLLIQFQNNGVVDDSQLPKDRFSAERLKGVDSTLKIQPAKLEDSAVYLCASSSSPTSGDLYEQYFGPGTRLTVT.